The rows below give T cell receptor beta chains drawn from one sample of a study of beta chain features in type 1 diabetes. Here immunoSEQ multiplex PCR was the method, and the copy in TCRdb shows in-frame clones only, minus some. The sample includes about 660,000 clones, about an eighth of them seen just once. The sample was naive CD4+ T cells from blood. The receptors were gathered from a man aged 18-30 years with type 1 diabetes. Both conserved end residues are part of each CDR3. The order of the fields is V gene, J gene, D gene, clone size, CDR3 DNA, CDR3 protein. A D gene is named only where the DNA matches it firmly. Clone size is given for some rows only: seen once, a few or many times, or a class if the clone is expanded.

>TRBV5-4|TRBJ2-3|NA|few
TGTGCCAGCAGCTTTGTTACAGGGACAGATACGCAGTATTTT
CASSFVTGTDTQYF
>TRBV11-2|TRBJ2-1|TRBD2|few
TGTGCCAGCAGCTTCGGGCTAGCGGGGAACAATGAGCAGTTCTTC
CASSFGLAGNNEQFF
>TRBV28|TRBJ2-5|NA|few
TGTGCCAGCAGTCCACCTGGGGGGATCCTTCGGATAGAGACCCAGTACTTC
CASSPPGGILRIETQYF
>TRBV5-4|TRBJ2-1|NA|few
TGTGCCAGCAGCTTAGTGGACATTCTCGGCTACAATGAGCAGTTCTTC
CASSLVDILGYNEQFF
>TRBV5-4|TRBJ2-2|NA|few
TGTGCCAGCAGCTTGGACAGGCTAAACACCGGGGAGCTGTTTTTT
CASSLDRLNTGELFF
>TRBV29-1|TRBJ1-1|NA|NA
TGCAGCGCCCCTATTAGTCAGGACACTGAAGCTTTCTTT
CSAPISQDTEAFF
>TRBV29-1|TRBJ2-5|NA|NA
TGCAGCGTATCCCGGGACCAAGAGACCCAGTACTTC
CSVSRDQETQYF
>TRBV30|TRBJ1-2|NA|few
TGTGCCTGGAGGAGGGCAGTCGCTCCTATGGGCTACACCTTC
CAWRRAVAPMGYTF
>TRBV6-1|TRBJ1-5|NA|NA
TGTGCCAGCAGGGATGGACAGAGGAATCAGCCCCAGCATTTT
CASRDGQRNQPQHF
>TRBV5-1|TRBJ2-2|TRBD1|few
TGCGCCAGCAGCCCGGACAGGGGGTCATTCACCGGGGAGCTGTTTTTT
CASSPDRGSFTGELFF
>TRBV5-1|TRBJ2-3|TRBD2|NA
TGCGCCAGCAGCTTACTCGGACTAGCGGGGGGAACGATCACAGATACGCAGTATTTT
CASSLLGLAGGTITDTQYF
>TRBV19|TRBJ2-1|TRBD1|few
TGTGCCAGTACTCGGGACAGGGACTACAATGAGCAGTTCTTC
CASTRDRDYNEQFF
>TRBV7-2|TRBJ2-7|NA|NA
TGTGCCAGCAGCTTGGACAGCGGACGCTACGAGCAGTACTTC
CASSLDSGRYEQYF
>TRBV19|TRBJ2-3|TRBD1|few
TGTGCCAGCGCAGAGGACAGGAGGACAGATACGCAGTATTTT
CASAEDRRTDTQYF
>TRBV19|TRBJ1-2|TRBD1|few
TGTGCCAGTACGGGACAGGAACACTATGGCTACACCTTC
CASTGQEHYGYTF
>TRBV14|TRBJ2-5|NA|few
TGTGCCAGCAGCCAAGCGCGGGTGCTGAAAGAGACCCAGTACTTC
CASSQARVLKETQYF
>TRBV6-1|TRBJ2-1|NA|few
TGTGCCAGCTCCAATTACGGGACGACGAACAATGAGCAGTTCTTC
CASSNYGTTNNEQFF
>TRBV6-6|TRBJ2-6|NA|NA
TGTGCCAGCAGTGCAGGCAAGGCTGGGGCCAACGTCCTGACTTTC
CASSAGKAGANVLTF
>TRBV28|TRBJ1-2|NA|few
TGTGCCAGCAGTTTGGGGGGGACGGGCATTAACTATGGCTACACCTTC
CASSLGGTGINYGYTF
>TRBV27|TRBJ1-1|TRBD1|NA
TGTGCCAGCAGTTTAAACAGGGGACCATGGGACACTGAAGCTTTCTTT
CASSLNRGPWDTEAFF
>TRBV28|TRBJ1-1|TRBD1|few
TGTGCCAGCAGTTCCGGACAGGAAGGGGCTTTCTTT
CASSSGQEGAFF